The 2 T cell receptor beta chains below were found in one sample sequenced in a study of graft-versus-host responses after intestinal transplantation. The assay was immunoSEQ multiplex PCR, and TCRdb's table has in-frame clones only and misses some. The table includes about 70,000 clones, almost 90% detected once. These receptors' antigens are unknown. Sequences were derived from unstimulated CD8+ T cells sorted from spleen or lymph node cells, sampled before transplant. Receptors were obtained from a human donor who was the organ donor for an intestinal transplant.

This clone was detected once. This chain connects TRBV19 to TRBJ1-2; TRBD1 might be the D (6 bases). CDR3 size: 13 residues. Germline CDR1 reads LNHDA; CDR2 reads SQIVND (reference sequence). Trimming stripped 7 bases from V and 4 bases from J, with 13 bases between. CDR3 coding DNA: TGTGCCAGTACCCCGGGACACCTCTATGGCTACACCTTC. It codes for CASTPGHLYGYTF.

The chain couples TRBV27 to TRBJ1-4; D ambiguous. This CDR3 region has 14 residues. Between the trimmed V and J ends, which lost 1 base and 8 bases, there was a span of 11 bases. Germline CDR1 reads MNHEY; CDR2 reads SMNVEV (reference sequence). The CDR3 DNA follows: TGTGCCAGCAGTTTATTTGGCGGCGAGGAAAAACTGTTTTTT. Translated: CASSLFGGEEKLFF.